This T cell receptor beta chain was sequenced in a study of T cell responses to AZD1222 COVID-19 vaccine. For this clone: Its antigen is currently unknown.

This CDR3 spans 16 amino acids. With V trimmed by 5 bases and J by 4 bases, 10 bases remained unmatched. Germline CDR1 MNHEY, CDR2 SVGEGT. Libraries were prepared by immunoSEQ multiplex PCR; TCRdb keeps only in-frame clonotypes and omits some of them. The sample contains 75,000 to 90,000 clones, around 93% of which appear only once. Study results and limitations: Researchers report vaccine-associated CD4 TCRs spanning spike, with dominance at 160-218 and 743-854. Donors in the cohort were predominantly white British and more often female, and clonal diversity was possibly underestimated. Nearly half of spike-specific TCRs reportedly target unmutated variant regions. Baseline serostatus was positive in only a handful of AZD1222 recipients.

The TCR sequence derives from an adult who received the AZD1222 COVID-19 vaccine. The chain employs TRBV6-2 or TRBV6-3 and TRBJ2-3; 9 nucleotides line up with TRBD2. The sample was peripheral blood, taken 28 days after the second AZD1222 dose. Here the CDR3 reads CASSSPSGMGADTQYF. CDR3 DNA sequence: TGTGCCAGCAGTAGCCCTAGCGGGATGGGGGCAGATACGCAGTATTTT.